This entry features one T cell receptor (beta chain) sequence. The source of the sample is a study of neoadjuvant anti-PD-1 for oral cavity cancer. Study as a whole: Patients mostly received three to four biweekly nivolumab doses at 3 mg/kg before surgery.

The time point here: after neoadjuvant nivolumab, at surgical resection. Cohort: HPV-negative, locally advanced oral cavity squamous cell carcinoma patients. The germline V and J ends were trimmed by 1 base and 0 bases, with 11 bases remaining between them. The CDR3 is made up of 16 amino acids. Germline CDR1 is SGHDT and CDR2 is YYEEEE. The method was immunoSEQ multiplex PCR; TCRdb's version includes in-frame clones alone and lacks a portion of them. Among several thousand clones listed, more than 65% were seen once. The chain carries TRBV5-6 and TRBJ2-1; D remains ambiguous. The source was PBMCs, collected after nivolumab (anti-PD-1) treatment. The sequence derives from a person between 40 and 79 years old with oral cavity squamous cell carcinoma. CDR3 loop: CASSLMAISSYNEQFF. The CDR3 DNA sequence: TGTGCCAGCAGCTTGATGGCCATCAGCTCCTACAATGAGCAGTTCTTC. Variable domain in full (rest from reference TRBV5-6 and TRBJ2-1): DAGVTQSPTHLIKTRGQQVTLRCSPKSGHDTVSWYQQALGQGPQFIFQYYEEEERQRGNFPDRFSGHQFPNYSSELNVNALLLGDSALYLCASSLMAISSYNEQFFGPGTRLTVL.